This T cell receptor beta chain stems from a study of blood T cell repertoires in COVID-19. Study details: The samples span acute and convalescent COVID-19 from the United States, Italy and Spain. T cells, B-cell-depleted T cells, or PBMCs provided the cDNA or gDNA that served as material.

As processed by the authors: Estimates of nucleated cell counts were drawn from the amplification of reference gene primers. Method: immunoSEQ multiplex PCR; TCRdb's copy keeps in-frame clones and lacks some. The D gene and trimming were derived from the DNA, and the V and J assignments and clone size from that table. The sample lists some 330,000 clones, around nine tenths occurring once. This clone was recorded only once. Trimming took 0 bases from V and 4 from J; bases not matched to a gene: 2. Germline CDR1 is SGHTA and CDR2 is FQGNSA. This CDR3 contains 14 residues. The material sequenced was peripheral blood. The chain combines TRBV7-2 with TRBJ1-1; the match to TRBD1 covers 7 bases. The TCR sequence derives from a woman in her 50s with active or convalescent COVID-19. The CDR3 nucleotides are TGTGCCAGCAGCTTAGCGACAGGGATCACTGAAGCTTTCTTT. Translation: CASSLATGITEAFF.